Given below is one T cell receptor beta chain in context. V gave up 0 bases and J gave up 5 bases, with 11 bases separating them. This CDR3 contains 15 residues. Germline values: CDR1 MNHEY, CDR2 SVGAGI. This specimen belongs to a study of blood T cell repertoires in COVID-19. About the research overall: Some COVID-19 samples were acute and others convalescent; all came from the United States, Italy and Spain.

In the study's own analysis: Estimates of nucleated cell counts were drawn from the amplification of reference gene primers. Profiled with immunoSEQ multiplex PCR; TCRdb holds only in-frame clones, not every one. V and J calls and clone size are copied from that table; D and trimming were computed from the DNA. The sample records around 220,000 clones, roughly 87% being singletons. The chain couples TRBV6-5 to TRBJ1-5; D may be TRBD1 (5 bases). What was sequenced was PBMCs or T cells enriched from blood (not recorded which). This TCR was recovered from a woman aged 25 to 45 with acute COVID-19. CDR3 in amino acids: CASSYSSGGDQPQHF. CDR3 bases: TGTGCCAGCAGTTACTCCTCAGGAGGGGATCAGCCCCAGCATTTT.